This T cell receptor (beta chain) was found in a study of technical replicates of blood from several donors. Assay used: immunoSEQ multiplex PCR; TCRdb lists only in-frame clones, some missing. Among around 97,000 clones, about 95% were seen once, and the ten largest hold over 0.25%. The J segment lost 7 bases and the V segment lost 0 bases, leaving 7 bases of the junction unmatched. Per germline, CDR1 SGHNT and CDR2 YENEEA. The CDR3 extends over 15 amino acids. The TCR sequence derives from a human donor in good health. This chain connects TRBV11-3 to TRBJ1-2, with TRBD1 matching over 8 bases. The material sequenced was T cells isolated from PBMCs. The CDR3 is CASSLESGTGSGYTF. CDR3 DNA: TGTGCCAGCAGCTTAGAATCCGGGACAGGCTCTGGCTACACCTTC.